Shown below are 20 T cell receptor beta chains from a single sample sequenced in a study of immune heterogeneity within non-small cell lung tumors. Genomic DNA from bulk tumor acted as the template, and 600 ng was loaded per sample. Several far-apart biopsies were taken per primary tumor during surgery. Undergoing curative surgery were patients whose non-small cell lung cancer was untreated and newly diagnosed. Multiplex PCR amplified the TCR beta CDR3 region. Its first round ran for roughly 9 cycles with 32 V and 13 J primers. TCRdb reprocessed the multiplex PCR reads with MiXCR, giving one entry per CDR3 protein. The table records fewer than 7,000 distinct CDR3 sequences, less than 25% of them present only once. The sample consisted of lung tumor tissue. Every receptor here comes from a female donor with non-small cell lung cancer.

V is TRBV24-1 and J is TRBJ2-1; a possible D gene is TRBD2 (6 bases). The V gene's germline CDR1 is KGHDR and CDR2 SFDVKD. The ends were cut back, 9 bases at V and 0 bases at J, with 8 bases in the middle. The CDR3 runs 13 residues. The CDR3 coding sequence is TGTGCCACCGGGGGGTCCTCCTACAATGAGCAGTTCTTC. This encodes CATGGSSYNEQFF.

This clonotype was detected only a few times. A much larger clone is a single base away; this may be a read error. This sequence joins TRBV11-2 and TRBJ1-1; D might be TRBD1 (5 bases). CDR3 size: 17 residues. Germline V gene data show CDR1 as SGHAT and CDR2 as FQNNGV. This CDR3 is CAISLEARGRGNTEAFF. Written as DNA, the CDR3 is TGTGCCATCAGCTTAGAGGCAAGGGGTCGTGGGAACACTGAAGCTTTCTTT. The entire variable domain, with the rest obtained from reference TRBV11-2 and TRBJ1-1, is as follows: EAGVAQSPRYKIIEKRQSVAFWCNPISGHATLYWYQQILGQGPKLLIQFQNNGVVDDSQLPKDRFSAERLKGVDSTLKIQPAKLEDSAVYLCAISLEARGRGNTEAFFGQGTRLTVV.

By share of the sample, this clonotype is medium-sized. V is TRBV30 and J is TRBJ2-7, with TRBD1 identical over 8 bases. J gave up 5 bases and V 2 bases, and 14 bases lay outside the gene matches. Per germline, CDR1 GTSNPN and CDR2 SVGIG (reference sequence). The CDR3 covers 16 residues. Written as DNA, the CDR3 is TGTGCCTGGAGTACAACCGGGGCAGGGGGCTTCGACGAGCAGTACTTC. It specifies CAWSTTGAGGFDEQYF. Full variable domain (rest looked up from reference TRBV30 and TRBJ2-7): SQTIHQWPATLVQPVGSPLSLECTVEGTSNPNLYWYRQAAGRGLQLLFYSVGIGQISSEVPQNLSASRPQDRQFILSSKKLLLSDSGFYLCAWSTTGAGGFDEQYFGPGTRLTVT.

V gene TRBV9 combines with J gene TRBJ2-7; 11 positions agree with TRBD1. The CDR3 is made up of 16 amino acids. CDR1 and CDR2 (germline): SGDLS, YYNGEE. The V and J ends lost 3 bases and 3 bases, in that order; junction bases with no gene match: 8. This CDR3 reads CASSAPGGQGVYEQYF. The CDR3 bases are TGTGCCAGCAGCGCCCCGGGGGGACAGGGGGTCTACGAGCAGTACTTC.

Concerning this clonotype: One base away lies a much larger clone, so this may be a sequencing read error. J is TRBJ1-3 and V is TRBV12-3 or TRBV12-4; D is perhaps TRBD1 (5 bases). This CDR3 has 14 residues. V lost 6 bases and J lost 2, with 11 bases in between. This CDR3 reads CASRGDSPGNTIYF. CDR3 nucleotides: TGTGCCAGCAGGGGTGACAGCCCTGGAAACACCATATATTTT.

Within the sample, this clonotype is medium-sized (0.01 to 0.1%). The CDR3 bases are TGTGCCAGCAGCCCTAGGGGGGGCACGAACACCGGGGAGCTGTTTTTT. Encoded protein: CASSPRGGTNTGELFF. The V gene is TRBV11-2, the J gene TRBJ2-2; perhaps TRBD2 as D (7 bases). The CDR3 is 16 residues long. The germline CDR1 and CDR2 sequences are SGHAT and FQNNGV. Trimming removed 5 bases at V and 0 bases at J, with 13 bases between. Together with reference TRBV11-2 and TRBJ2-2, the CDR3 gives the full variable domain: EAGVAQSPRYKIIEKRQSVAFWCNPISGHATLYWYQQILGQGPKLLIQFQNNGVVDDSQLPKDRFSAERLKGVDSTLKIQPAKLEDSAVYLCASSPRGGTNTGELFFGEGSRLTVL.

A note on this clonotype: This may arise from a read error, as a much more abundant clone is one base away. The CDR3: CASSLGSGDNVLTF. DNA for the CDR3: TGTGCCAGCAGTTTAGGCTCTGGGGACAACGTCCTGACTTTC. J is TRBJ2-6 and V is TRBV12-3 or TRBV12-4; no firm D call. There are 14 residues in the CDR3.

This clonotype rates as medium-sized. The gene calls are TRBV9 and TRBJ1-1, with 7 bases aligning to TRBD1. The CDR3 has 15 residues. J lost 0 bases, V lost 3 bases, and 5 bases had no gene match. Germline CDR1 reads SGDLS; CDR2 reads YYNGEE. CDR3 DNA sequence: TGTGCCAGCAGCGAGACAGGGAAAGTGAACACTGAAGCTTTCTTT. The encoded protein is CASSETGKVNTEAFF.

This chain uses TRBV3-1 with TRBJ1-3; D is ambiguous. Trimming left V 2 bases short and J 0 bases short, with 8 bases between. The CDR3 spans 15 residues. Germline CDR1 and CDR2: LGHDT and YNNKEL (reference sequence). This chain's CDR3 is CASSQIGPSGNTIYF. The CDR3 DNA reads TGTGCCAGCAGCCAAATCGGTCCCTCTGGAAACACCATATATTTT.

This clonotype qualifies as medium-sized. The CDR3: CSGNRGVGTEAFF. CDR3 in DNA: TGCAGCGGAAACAGGGGAGTGGGCACTGAAGCTTTCTTT. The rearrangement joins TRBV29-1 to TRBJ1-1, with TRBD1 matching 7 bases. CDR1 and CDR2 from the germline V gene are SQVTM and ANQGSEA. J gave up 4 bases and V 7 bases, and 9 bases lay outside the gene matches. CDR3 length: 13 residues.

Judged by abundance, this clonotype is medium-sized. The chain links TRBV27 to TRBJ2-7; either TRBD1 or TRBD2 may fit D (6 bases each). There are 15 residues in the CDR3. Germline lookup yields CDR1 MNHEY and CDR2 SMNVEV (reference sequence). Trimming took off 6 bases at V and 2 bases at J, with 17 bases between the two ends. CDR3 bases: TGTGCCAGCAGAAGGGGGGCTAGCAGCACCTACGAGCAGTACTTC. Translation gives CASRRGASSTYEQYF.

The CDR3 nucleotides read TGTGCCAGCAGCTCGGACAGCCGAAATTCACCCCTCCACTTT. Translated: CASSSDSRNSPLHF. V gene TRBV11-2 combines with J gene TRBJ1-6, with D possibly TRBD1 on 6 matching bases. The CDR3 is made up of 14 amino acids. Per the germline V gene, CDR1 is SGHAT and CDR2 is FQNNGV. Between the trimmed V and J ends, which lost 4 bases and 7 bases, there was a span of 11 bases.

With regard to this clonotype: Since a much larger clone is just one base distant, this may be a read error. The chain links TRBV19 to TRBJ1-1, with D perhaps matching TRBD1 (6 bases). The CDR3 covers 15 residues. The germline CDR1 and CDR2 sequences are LNHDA and SQIVND (reference sequence). This CDR3 is CASSISAGAALNALF. The CDR3 nucleotides are TGTGCCAGTAGTATAAGCGCGGGGGCAGCACTCAACGCTCTCTTT. Supplemented by reference TRBV19 and TRBJ1-1, the full variable domain reads DGGITQSPKYLFRKEGQNVTLSCEQNLNHDAMYWYRQDPGQGLRLIYYSQIVNDFQKGDIAEGYSVSREKKESFPLTVTSAQKNPTAFYLCASSISAGAALNALFGQGTRLTVV.

This clonotype is labeled as medium-sized. This chain connects TRBV7-2 to TRBJ1-6; no clear D gene. CDR3 length: 14 amino acids. The V end was cut by 2 bases, the J end by 8 bases, with 10 bases between. Per germline, CDR1 SGHTA and CDR2 FQGNSA. Written as DNA, the CDR3 is TGTGCCAGCAGCTTAAAATGGGCTGATTCACCCCTCCACTTT. It codes for CASSLKWADSPLHF.

As regards this clonotype: A much larger clone lies a single base off, so this may be a read error. This chain links TRBV20-1 with TRBJ1-2; possibly TRBD1 for D (6 bases). Germline-derived CDR1 and CDR2 are DFQATT and SNEGSKA (reference sequence). The CDR3 length is 12 residues. The CDR3 sequence is CTPDRINYGYTF. The CDR3 nucleotides read TGCACGCCGGACAGAATTAACTATGGCTACACCTTC.

This clonotype is judged medium-sized. This chain connects TRBV27 to TRBJ2-7; D possibly uses TRBD1 or TRBD2 (6 bases each). Trimming removed 8 bases from V and 2 bases from J, with 22 bases in between. CDR1 is MNHEY and CDR2 is SMNVEV in the germline V gene (reference sequence). The CDR3 has 16 amino acids. CDR3 in amino acids: CASHGRGGTHTYEQYF. The CDR3 DNA sequence: TGTGCCAGCCACGGCCGAGGGGGGACTCATACCTACGAGCAGTACTTC.

By its share, this clonotype is medium-sized (0.01 to 0.1%). The chain links TRBV5-1 to TRBJ2-7; D is ambiguous. In germline, CDR1 is SGHRS, CDR2 YFSETQ. The V end was cut by 4 bases, the J end by 2 bases, with 13 bases between. This CDR3 is built from 14 residues. CDR3 amino acids: CASSPTGGTYEQYF. The CDR3 DNA sequence: TGCGCCAGCAGCCCGACTGGCGGCACCTACGAGCAGTACTTC. Variable domain in full (rest from reference TRBV5-1 and TRBJ2-7): KAGVTQTPRYLIKTRGQQVTLSCSPISGHRSVSWYQQTPGQGLQFLFEYFSETQRNKGNFPGRFSGRQFSNSRSEMNVSTLELGDSALYLCASSPTGGTYEQYFGPGTRLTVT.

This clonotype has a handful of counts. CDR3 nucleotide sequence: TGTGCCATCAGTGAGCCAGGGACTAGTTCAGATACGCAGTATTTT. Protein: CAISEPGTSSDTQYF. The chain recombines TRBV10-3 with TRBJ2-3; 8 bases are a match to TRBD2. Germline V gene sequence: CDR1 ENHRY, CDR2 SYGVKD. The CDR3 loop spans 15 amino acids. Unmatched junction bases numbered 5, after V lost 2 bases and J lost 4 bases.

In this sample, this clonotype is medium-sized. The chain joins TRBV24-1 to TRBJ1-2, with 7 bases identical to TRBD1. V lost 2 bases, J lost 2 bases, and 1 base stayed unmatched. The CDR3 is 14 amino acids. CDR1 and CDR2 (germline): KGHDR, SFDVKD. The CDR3 protein is CATSDWTGNYGYTF. The CDR3 bases are TGTGCCACCAGTGATTGGACAGGAAACTATGGCTACACCTTC.

This clonotype was observed a handful of times. The J gene is TRBJ2-1, the V gene TRBV28; tentatively, D is TRBD1 or TRBD2 (5 bases each). The germline V gene encodes CDR1 MDHEN and CDR2 SYDVKM. The germline V and J ends were trimmed by 4 bases and 9 bases, with 13 bases remaining between them. This CDR3 has 13 amino acids. CDR3 DNA: TGTGCCAGCAGTTCCCGTATTGGGGGTGAGCAGTTCTTC. Residues: CASSSRIGGEQFF.